The 13 T cell receptor beta chains below all came from one sample that was sequenced in a study of blood T cell repertoires in COVID-19. TCRdb keeps only in-frame clones here, not all; method: immunoSEQ multiplex PCR. The sample includes roughly 230,000 clones, roughly 89% seen only once; the top ten take 2.1%. Sample: peripheral blood. The receptors derive from a woman aged 55 to 70 with COVID-19, enrolled during active disease.

This clone showed up just once. CDR3 sequence (DNA): TGTGCCAGCTCACAGGGACAGGGGGCTGAAAAACTGTTTTTT. This sequence encodes CASSQGQGAEKLFF. J is TRBJ1-4 and V is TRBV18; 12 bases agree with TRBD1. Germline CDR1 KGHSH, CDR2 LQKENI. The J segment lost 7 bases and the V segment lost 4 bases, leaving 1 base of the junction unmatched. The CDR3 consists of 14 residues.

The chain links TRBV7-2 to TRBJ1-2; D ambiguous. In germline, CDR1 is SGHTA, CDR2 FQGNSA. This CDR3 comprises 14 residues. V was pared by 1 base and J by 8 bases, with 14 bases between. CDR3 sequence reads: CASSLDPSEGGYTF. The CDR3 DNA reads TGTGCCAGCAGCTTAGACCCTTCAGAGGGAGGCTACACCTTC.

This clone was seen more than once but under ten times. The chain is built from TRBV18 and TRBJ2-7; 10 bases match TRBD1. This CDR3 is built from 16 residues. Trimming at V came to 6 bases and at J to 2 bases, leaving 10 bases not matched to a gene. Germline V gene sequence: CDR1 KGHSH, CDR2 LQKENI. Here the CDR3 reads CASSPGTTGGAYEQYF. DNA for the CDR3: TGTGCCAGCTCTCCAGGGACGACAGGGGGCGCCTACGAGCAGTACTTC. Using reference TRBV18 and TRBJ2-7 for the parts outside the CDR3, the full variable domain is NAGVMQNPRHLVRRRGQEARLRCSPMKGHSHVYWYRQLPEEGLKFMVYLQKENIIDESGMPKERFSAEFPKEGPSILRIQQVVRGDSAAYFCASSPGTTGGAYEQYFGPGTRLTVT.

This rearrangement joins TRBV13 to TRBJ1-6; D remains unclear. V gave up 1 base and J gave up 13 bases, with 5 bases separating them. CDR1 is PRHDT, CDR2 FYEKMQ, per germline (reference sequence). The CDR3 is 11 residues long. The chain's CDR3 is CASSLDGPLHF. CDR3 nucleotides: TGTGCCAGCAGCTTAGACGGTCCCCTCCACTTT.

This sequence joins TRBV7-9 and TRBJ1-2; D is undetermined. CDR1 and CDR2 from the germline V gene are SEHNR and FQNEAQ (reference sequence). The V gene lost 5 bases and the J gene lost 7 bases, with 14 bases spanning the gap. The CDR3 covers 13 residues. The CDR3 DNA reads as TGTGCCAGCAGCCATACAGAGGGTGTTGGCTACACCTTC. It translates to CASSHTEGVGYTF.

This clone was counted once. The chain joins TRBV7-3 to TRBJ1-1; TRBD1 might be the D (6 bases). CDR3 size: 15 residues. The V end was cut by 3 bases, the J end by 1 base, with 12 bases between. Germline loops: CDR1 SGHTA, CDR2 FQGTGA. The CDR3 DNA sequence: TGTGCCAGCAGCTTGACCGGGACACCGAACACTGAAGCTTTCTTT. This codes for CASSLTGTPNTEAFF.

This clone was counted once. In the same sample, other DNA sequences code for this CDR3. This sequence joins TRBV18 and TRBJ1-2, with D tentatively TRBD1 (6 bases). The CDR3 consists of 14 residues. The V gene's germline CDR1 is KGHSH and CDR2 LQKENI. V was cut by 0 bases and J by 4 bases, with 9 bases left in between. CDR3 DNA: TGTGCCAGCTCACCACCGACAGGTCCCTATGGCTACACCTTC. Translation gives CASSPPTGPYGYTF. Full variable domain (missing parts from reference TRBV18 and TRBJ1-2): NAGVMQNPRHLVRRRGQEARLRCSPMKGHSHVYWYRQLPEEGLKFMVYLQKENIIDESGMPKERFSAEFPKEGPSILRIQQVVRGDSAAYFCASSPPTGPYGYTFGSGTRLTVV.

In DNA form, the CDR3 reads TGTGCCAGCAGTTACGTACAGGGGAAGACAGATACGCAGTATTTT. Its protein is CASSYVQGKTDTQYF. The chain is built from TRBV6-5 and TRBJ2-3; 7 bases line up with TRBD1. The CDR3 is made up of 15 amino acids. The germline gives CDR1 MNHEY, CDR2 SVGAGI. J lost 3 bases, V lost 2 bases, and 5 bases had no gene match.

The chain joins TRBV3-1 (or the pseudogene TRBV3-2) to TRBJ2-3, with 9 bases matching TRBD1. This CDR3 is 19 amino acids long. V lost 1 base and J lost 6; bases outside the gene matches: 17. CDR1 is LGHDT and CDR2 is YNNKEL in the germline V gene (reference sequence). The CDR3 loop is CASSQGISGTGRARDTQYF. The DNA of the CDR3 is TGTGCCAGCAGCCAAGGGATTTCCGGGACAGGGAGGGCGAGGGATACGCAGTATTTT.

This chain connects TRBV14 to TRBJ2-7; 10 bases are a match to TRBD2. The CDR3 is made up of 15 amino acids. The V gene's germline CDR1 is SGHDN and CDR2 FVKESK. V lost 5 bases, J lost 5 bases, and 9 bases stayed unmatched. The CDR3 here is CASSAPGTSAHEQYF. The CDR3 region has the DNA TGTGCCAGCAGCGCCCCGGGGACTAGCGCCCACGAGCAGTACTTC. Combining the CDR3 with reference TRBV14 and TRBJ2-7 gives the whole variable domain EAGVTQFPSHSVIEKGQTVTLRCDPISGHDNLYWYRRVMGKEIKFLLHFVKESKQDESGMPNNRFLAERTGGTYSTLKVQPAELEDSGVYFCASSAPGTSAHEQYFGPGTRLTVT.

The CDR3, as DNA: TGTGCCATCAGGGCAGGGCCCCTTCTCATGAACACTGAAGCTTTCTTT. The encoded protein is CAIRAGPLLMNTEAFF. J is TRBJ1-1 and V is TRBV10-3; tentatively, D is TRBD1 (5 bases). V was cut by 6 bases and J by 0 bases, with 17 bases left in between. Germline CDR1 and CDR2: ENHRY and SYGVKD. This CDR3 contains 16 residues.

The chain employs TRBV4-3 and TRBJ2-3; the match to TRBD2 covers 11 bases. The length of the CDR3 is 16 residues. V lost 3 bases and J lost 2; bases outside the gene matches: 4. CDR1 and CDR2 (germline): LGHNA, YSLEER. CDR3 loop: CASSHRSGGDTDTQYF. In DNA form, the CDR3 reads TGCGCCAGCAGCCACCGTAGCGGGGGGGACACAGATACGCAGTATTTT.

The chain employs TRBV19 and TRBJ1-5; possible D gene TRBD1, 5 bases. V lost 6 bases to trimming and J lost 4 bases, with 13 bases between them. Germline V gene data show CDR1 as LNHDA and CDR2 as SQIVND (reference sequence). The CDR3 totals 14 residues. CDR3 in amino acids: CASRAQASNQPQHF. In DNA form, the CDR3 reads TGTGCCAGTAGAGCACAGGCATCTAATCAGCCCCAGCATTTT.